Listed below are T cell receptor beta chains from one sample, sequenced in a study of T cell changes during pregnancy in multiple sclerosis. Method: immunoSEQ multiplex PCR; TCRdb's copy keeps in-frame clones and lacks some. There are tens of thousands of clones in the sample; nearly 90% occur only once, and about 1.2% lies in the top ten. Source: CD4+ T cells from peripheral blood mononuclear cells, taken in the first trimester of pregnancy. The receptor source for this set is a female donor with multiple sclerosis, enrolled in a pregnancy study. Both conserved end residues are part of each CDR3. The order of the fields is J gene, V gene, D gene, CDR3 DNA, CDR3 protein. A D gene is named only where the DNA matches it firmly.

TRBJ1-2 TRBV15 TRBD1 TGTGCCACCAGCAGGCCGTTTGGGACAGGGGCGTTTTCTGGCTACACCTTC CATSRPFGTGAFSGYTF
TRBJ2-6 TRBV6-1 . TGTGCCAGCGAGACGGGATCTGGGGCCAACGTCCTGACTTTC CASETGSGANVLTF
TRBJ2-7 TRBV19 . TGTGCCAGTAGTCGGCGGGACGGATATTACGAGCAGTACTTC CASSRRDGYYEQYF
TRBJ2-3 TRBV28 . TGTGCCAGCAGTCTACCGGACTATGGGGTAACAGATACGCAGTATTTT CASSLPDYGVTDTQYF
TRBJ2-5 TRBV7-2 TRBD1 TGTGCCAGCAGTCAACAGGGGGAGACCCAGTACTTC CASSQQGETQYF
TRBJ2-1 TRBV29-1 TRBD1 TGCAGCGGTTACACCGGGGTGCCGGGACAGGGGAAATACAATGAGCAGTTCTTC CSGYTGVPGQGKYNEQFF
TRBJ1-1 TRBV5-1 TRBD1 TGCGCCAGCAGCCTAGGACAGGGCGGGGACACTGAAGCTTTCTTT CASSLGQGGDTEAFF
TRBJ1-6 TRBV4-2 TRBD1 TGTGCCAGCAGCCAGCGGACAGGGGATAATTCACCCCTCCACTTT CASSQRTGDNSPLHF
TRBJ1-1 TRBV10-2 . TGCGCCAGCAGTGAGTCGAAGGGGCCAGCTGAAGCTTTCTTT CASSESKGPAEAFF
TRBJ2-7 TRBV6-6 . TGTGCCAGCGGCAGGGGCTACGAGCAGTACTTC CASGRGYEQYF